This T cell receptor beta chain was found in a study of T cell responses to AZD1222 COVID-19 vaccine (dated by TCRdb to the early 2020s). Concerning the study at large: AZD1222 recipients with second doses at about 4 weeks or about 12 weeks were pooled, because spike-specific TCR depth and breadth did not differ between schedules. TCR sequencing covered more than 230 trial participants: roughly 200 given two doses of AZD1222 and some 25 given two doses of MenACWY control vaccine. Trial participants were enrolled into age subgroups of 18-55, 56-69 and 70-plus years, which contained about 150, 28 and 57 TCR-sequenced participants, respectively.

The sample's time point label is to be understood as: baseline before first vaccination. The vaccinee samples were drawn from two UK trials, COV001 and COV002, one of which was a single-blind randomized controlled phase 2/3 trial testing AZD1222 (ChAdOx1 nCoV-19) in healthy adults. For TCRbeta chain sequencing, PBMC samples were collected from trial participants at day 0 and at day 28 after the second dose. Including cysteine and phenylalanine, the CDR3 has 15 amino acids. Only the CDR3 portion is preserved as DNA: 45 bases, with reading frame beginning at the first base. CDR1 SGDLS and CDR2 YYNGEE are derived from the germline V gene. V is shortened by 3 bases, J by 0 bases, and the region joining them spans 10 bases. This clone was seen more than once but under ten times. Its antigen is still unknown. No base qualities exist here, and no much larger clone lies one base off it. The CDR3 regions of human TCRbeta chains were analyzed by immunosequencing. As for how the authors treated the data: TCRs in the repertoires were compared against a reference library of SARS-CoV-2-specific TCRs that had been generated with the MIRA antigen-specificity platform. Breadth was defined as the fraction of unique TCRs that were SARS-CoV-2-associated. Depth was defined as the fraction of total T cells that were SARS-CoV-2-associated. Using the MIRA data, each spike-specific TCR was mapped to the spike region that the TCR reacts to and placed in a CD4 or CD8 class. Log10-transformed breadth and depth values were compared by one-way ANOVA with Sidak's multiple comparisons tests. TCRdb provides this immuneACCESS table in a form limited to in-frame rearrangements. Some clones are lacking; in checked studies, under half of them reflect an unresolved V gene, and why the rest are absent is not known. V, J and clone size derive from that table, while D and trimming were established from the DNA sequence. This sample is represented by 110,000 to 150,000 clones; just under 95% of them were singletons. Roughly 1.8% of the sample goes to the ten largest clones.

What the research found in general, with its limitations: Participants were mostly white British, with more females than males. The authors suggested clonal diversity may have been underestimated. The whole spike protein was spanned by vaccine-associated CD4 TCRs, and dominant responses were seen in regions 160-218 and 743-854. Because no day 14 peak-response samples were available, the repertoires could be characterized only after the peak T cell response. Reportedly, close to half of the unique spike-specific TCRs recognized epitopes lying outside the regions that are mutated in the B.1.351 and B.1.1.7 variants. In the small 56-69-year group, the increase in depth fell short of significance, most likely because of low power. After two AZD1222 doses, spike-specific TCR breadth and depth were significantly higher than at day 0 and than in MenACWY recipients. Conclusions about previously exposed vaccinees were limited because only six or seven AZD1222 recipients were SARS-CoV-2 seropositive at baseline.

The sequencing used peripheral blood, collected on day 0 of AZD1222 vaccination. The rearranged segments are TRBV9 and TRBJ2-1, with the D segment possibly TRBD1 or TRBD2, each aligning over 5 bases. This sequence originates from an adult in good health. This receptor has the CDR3 CASSALGDSYNEQFF. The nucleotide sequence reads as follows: TGTGCCAGCAGCGCCTTGGGGGACTCCTACAATGAGCAGTTCTTC.